This TCR beta chain derives from a study of identical twins (dated by TCRdb to 2015 to 2016). With regard to the full study: To test whether fetal clonotypes persist, this study deep-sequenced TCR alpha and beta repertoires from monozygotic twins, from unrelated adults of various ages, and from cord blood. To rule out contamination, the twin experiments were replicated at different times with different library preparation protocols. Points the paper makes about the study in general: Compared with coincidental sharing between unrelated individuals, out-of-frame TCR alpha sequences shared between twins had an excess of sequences with low generation probability. In monozygotic twins, out-of-frame TCR alpha sharing was systematically underestimated by recombination models, although the models agreed with sharing between unrelated individuals. Abundant cord blood beta clonotypes carried fewer insertions; young adult naive repertoires showed a weaker similar trend, while memory repertoires showed none. Invariant T cells such as MAIT and iNKT could partly confound zero-insertion analyses, although diverse VJ usage argued against such confounding for most clonotypes. Excess twin sharing in beta out-of-frame sequences was weaker because fewer shared sequences lowered the signal-to-noise ratio. Because the same donors could not be followed over many years, conclusions were based on cross-sectional statistical analysis.

Every donor in the study was a healthy Caucasian. With respect to this clonotype: What this receptor recognizes is not known. Per-base qualities were not stored, and no clone one base away is much larger.

The germline V gene (reference sequence) gives CDR1 as MNHEY and CDR2 as SMNVEV. Germline trimming: 5 bases from V, 4 bases from J; junction bases outside gene matches: 8. The CDR3 has 16 amino acids, counting the end cysteine and phenylalanine. The entry retains the CDR3 DNA only, 48 bases that are in frame from base 1. Libraries were prepared through 5' RACE. Reads for this sample came from an Illumina HiSeq 2000. A universal primer binding site was introduced by template switching, and a unique molecular identifier was present in the final cDNA, enabling accurate counting of TCR cDNA molecules. Specific primers in the conserved constant-segment region were used to synthesize first-strand cDNA for the TCR alpha and beta chains. To control for contamination, every cDNA library was double barcoded, receiving both a SMART-Mk sample barcode and Illumina barcodes. TruSeq adapter sequences and Illumina sample barcodes were added in two successive PCR steps. The Illumina HiSeq platform was used with custom primers to sequence TCR alpha and beta cDNA libraries. For the original study's pipeline: Raw reads were processed with MiGEC to extract unique molecular identifiers, and MiXCR was used to determine CDR3 positions. Recombination models were inferred per individual with the repgenHMM and IGoR tools using an EM algorithm. Shared clonotype analysis was performed with the tcR package in R, normalizing sharing by the product of cloneset sizes. Out-of-frame nonproductive sequences were analyzed to study raw recombination free of thymic and clonal selection effects. The public reads were run again by TCRdb, first through fastp at Q25 and then through MiXCR, and only productive beta chains were kept. CDR3 protein duplicates are merged, each entry listing the most common genes and DNA. The V and J calls and clone size come from TCRdb's table, not from the authors' own analysis. The sample data list more than 1.5 million distinct CDR3 sequences, and about 31% of these were observed just once. The top ten clones comprise 0.25% to 0.3% of the sample.

The source of this sequence is a newborn girl in good health. The rearrangement joined TRBV27 to TRBJ2-3, with 11 junctional bases fitting TRBD2. The specimen sequenced was cord blood. The DNA sequence is as follows: TGTGCCAGCAGTCCCCTAGGGACTAGCGGTCCAGATACGCAGTATTTT. The resulting protein is CASSPLGTSGPDTQYF.